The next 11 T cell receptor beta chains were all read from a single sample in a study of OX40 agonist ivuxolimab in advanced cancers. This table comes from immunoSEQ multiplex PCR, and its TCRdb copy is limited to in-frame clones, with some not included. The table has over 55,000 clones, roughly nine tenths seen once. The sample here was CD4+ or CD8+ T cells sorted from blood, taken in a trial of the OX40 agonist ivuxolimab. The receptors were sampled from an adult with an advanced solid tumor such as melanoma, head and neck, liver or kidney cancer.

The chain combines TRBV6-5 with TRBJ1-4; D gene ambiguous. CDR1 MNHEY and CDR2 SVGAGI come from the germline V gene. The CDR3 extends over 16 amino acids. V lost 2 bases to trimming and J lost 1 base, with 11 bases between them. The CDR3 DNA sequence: TGTGCCAGCAGTTACCGAAACCCGGGAACTAATGAAAAACTGTTTTTT. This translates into CASSYRNPGTNEKLFF.

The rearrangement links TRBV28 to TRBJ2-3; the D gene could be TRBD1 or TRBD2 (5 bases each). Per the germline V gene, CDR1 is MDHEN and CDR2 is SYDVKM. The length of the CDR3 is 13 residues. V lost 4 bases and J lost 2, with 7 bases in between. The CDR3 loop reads CASSSGTTDTQYF. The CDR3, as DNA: TGTGCCAGCAGTTCGGGGACCACAGATACGCAGTATTTT.

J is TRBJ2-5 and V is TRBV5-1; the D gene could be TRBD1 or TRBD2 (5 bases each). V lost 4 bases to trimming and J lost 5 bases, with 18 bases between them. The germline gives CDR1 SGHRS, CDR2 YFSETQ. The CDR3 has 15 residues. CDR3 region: CASSGGPGEYETQYF. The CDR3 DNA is TGCGCCAGCAGCGGGGGACCCGGGGAGTACGAGACCCAGTACTTC.

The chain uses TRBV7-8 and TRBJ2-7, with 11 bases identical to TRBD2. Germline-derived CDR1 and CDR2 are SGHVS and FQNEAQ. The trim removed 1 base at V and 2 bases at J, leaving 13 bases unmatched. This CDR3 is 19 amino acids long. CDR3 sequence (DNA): TGTGCCAGCAGCTTAGGATCTGGACTAGCGGGCCTTCATCCCTACGAGCAGTACTTC. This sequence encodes CASSLGSGLAGLHPYEQYF.

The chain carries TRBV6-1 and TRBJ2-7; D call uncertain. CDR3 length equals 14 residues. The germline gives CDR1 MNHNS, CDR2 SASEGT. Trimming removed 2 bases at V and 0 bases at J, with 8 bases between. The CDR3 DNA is TGTGCCAGCAGTGAAATCTCTGTCTCCTACGAGCAGTACTTC. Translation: CASSEISVSYEQYF.

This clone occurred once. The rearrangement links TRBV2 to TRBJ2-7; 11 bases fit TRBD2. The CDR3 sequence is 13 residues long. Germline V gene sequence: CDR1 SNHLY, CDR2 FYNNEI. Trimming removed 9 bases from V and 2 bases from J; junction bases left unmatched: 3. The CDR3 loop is CASHSGRAYEQYF. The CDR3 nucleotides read TGTGCCAGTCATAGCGGGAGGGCCTACGAGCAGTACTTC.

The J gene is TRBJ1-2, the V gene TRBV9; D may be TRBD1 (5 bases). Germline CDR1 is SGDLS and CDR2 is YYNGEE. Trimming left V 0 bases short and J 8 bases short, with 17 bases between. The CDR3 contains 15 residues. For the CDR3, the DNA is TGTGCCAGCAGCGTAGCAAACGGCAGGGAGAACGGCTACACCTTC. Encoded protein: CASSVANGRENGYTF. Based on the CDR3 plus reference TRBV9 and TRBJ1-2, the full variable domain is DSGVTQTPKHLITATGQRVTLRCSPRSGDLSVYWYQQSLDQGLQFLIQYYNGEERAKGNILERFSAQQFPDLHSELNLSSLELGDSALYFCASSVANGRENGYTFGSGTRLTVV.

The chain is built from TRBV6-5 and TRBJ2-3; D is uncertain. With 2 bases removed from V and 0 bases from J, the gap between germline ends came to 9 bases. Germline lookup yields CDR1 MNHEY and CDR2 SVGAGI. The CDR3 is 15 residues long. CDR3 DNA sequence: TGTGCCAGCAGTTACCGCAGCCTTAGCACAGATACGCAGTATTTT. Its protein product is CASSYRSLSTDTQYF.

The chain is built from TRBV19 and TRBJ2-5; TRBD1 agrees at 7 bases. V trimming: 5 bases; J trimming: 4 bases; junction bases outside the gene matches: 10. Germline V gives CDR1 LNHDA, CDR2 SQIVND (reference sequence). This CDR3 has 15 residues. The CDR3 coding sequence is TGTGCCAGTAGTCCACGGACGACAGGGTCAGAGACCCAGTACTTC. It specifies CASSPRTTGSETQYF.

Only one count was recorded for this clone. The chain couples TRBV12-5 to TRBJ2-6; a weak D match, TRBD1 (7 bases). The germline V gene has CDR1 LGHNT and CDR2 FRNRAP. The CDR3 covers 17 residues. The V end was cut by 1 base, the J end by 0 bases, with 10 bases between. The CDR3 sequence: CASGLGQGGSGANVLTF. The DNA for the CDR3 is TGTGCTAGTGGTTTGGGGCAGGGGGGCTCTGGGGCCAACGTCCTGACTTTC. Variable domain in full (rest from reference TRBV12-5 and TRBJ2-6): DARVTQTPRHKVTEMGQEVTMRCQPILGHNTVFWYRQTMMQGLELLAYFRNRAPLDDSGMPKDRFSAEMPDATLATLKIQPSEPRDSAVYFCASGLGQGGSGANVLTFGAGSRLTVL.

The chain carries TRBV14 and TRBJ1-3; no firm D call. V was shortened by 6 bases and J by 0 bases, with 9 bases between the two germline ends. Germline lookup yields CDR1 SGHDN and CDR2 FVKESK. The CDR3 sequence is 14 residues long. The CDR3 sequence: CASSIGFSGNTIYF. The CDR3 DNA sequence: TGTGCCAGCAGTATTGGTTTCTCTGGAAACACCATATATTTT. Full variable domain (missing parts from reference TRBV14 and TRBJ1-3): EAGVTQFPSHSVIEKGQTVTLRCDPISGHDNLYWYRRVMGKEIKFLLHFVKESKQDESGMPNNRFLAERTGGTYSTLKVQPAELEDSGVYFCASSIGFSGNTIYFGEGSWLTVV.